This TCR beta chain was sequenced in a study of control samples from healthy donors and cancer patients. The method was immunoSEQ multiplex PCR; TCRdb's version includes in-frame clones alone and lacks a portion of them. The sample has fewer than 45,000 clones, around 93% seen once. Trimming left V 3 bases short and J 4 bases short, with 21 bases between. In germline, CDR1 is MNHEY, CDR2 SMNVEV (reference sequence). CDR3 length equals 18 residues. The receptor comes from a woman in her thirties or forties with head and neck cancer. The sequencing input was PBMCs. This sequence joins TRBV27 and TRBJ2-2; maybe TRBD1 (5 bases). Here the CDR3 reads CASSFTAQPGWGTGELFF. In DNA, the CDR3 is TGTGCCAGCAGTTTTACGGCCCAACCAGGGTGGGGCACCGGGGAGCTGTTTTTT.